The 24 T cell receptor beta chains below all came from one sample that was sequenced in a study of T cell responses to AZD1222 COVID-19 vaccine. The repertoire was sequenced with immunoSEQ multiplex PCR; TCRdb's copy has only in-frame clones and lacks some. The sample lists roughly 90,000 clones; 75% to 95% were seen once. The specimen was peripheral blood, collected on day 0 of MenACWY control vaccination. The receptors come from an adult in good health.

This clone was seen just once. The CDR3 reads CASSQRNRGKFF. The CDR3 DNA reads as TGTGCCAGCAGCCAAAGGAACAGGGGGAAATTCTTT. The chain joins TRBV3-1 (or the pseudogene TRBV3-2) to TRBJ1-1, with 8 bases that match TRBD1. Germline CDR1 and CDR2: LGHDT and YNNKEL (reference sequence). V dropped 2 bases and J dropped 14; count of bases not matched to a gene: 7. This CDR3 comprises 12 residues.

This chain links TRBV20-1 with TRBJ1-1; D might be TRBD1 (5 bases). The germline V and J ends were trimmed by 6 bases and 1 base, with 21 bases remaining between them. CDR1 is DFQATT, CDR2 SNEGSKA, per germline (reference sequence). This CDR3 has 16 amino acids. CDR3 amino acids: CSASLRDSQGNTEAFF. The CDR3 coding sequence is TGCAGTGCAAGTTTGCGGGACTCCCAGGGGAACACTGAAGCTTTCTTT.

The genes are TRBV7-2 and TRBJ2-1, with unresolved D. Trimming removed 3 bases from V and 6 bases from J, with 12 bases in between. Germline V CDR1 and CDR2: SGHTA, FQGNSA. This CDR3 spans 14 amino acids. In DNA form, the CDR3 reads TGTGCCAGCAGCTTGGGCCGAAGGCTCAATGAGCAGTTCTTC. As protein: CASSLGRRLNEQFF.

This sequence joins TRBV12-3 or TRBV12-4 and TRBJ1-3, with TRBD1 matching 10 bases. The CDR3 runs to 13 residues. The ends lost 6 bases at V and 8 bases at J; junction bases unmatched: 4. The CDR3: CASRRDRGHTIYF. DNA of the CDR3: TGTGCCAGCAGGCGGGACAGGGGACACACCATATATTTT.

This chain connects TRBV29-1 to TRBJ1-3; no firm D call. CDR3 length equals 14 residues. V lost 4 bases and J lost 2, with 12 bases in between. Germline V gene data show CDR1 as SQVTM and CDR2 as ANQGSEA. Here the CDR3 reads CSVVPGSTGNTIYF. Written as DNA, the CDR3 is TGCAGCGTTGTTCCAGGAAGCACTGGAAACACCATATATTTT.

CDR3 sequence (DNA): TGCGCCAGCAGCCAAAGACAGGGGGAAGGGGCCGGACTGGGTACTGAAGCTTTCTTT. Protein product: CASSQRQGEGAGLGTEAFF. This chain links TRBV4-1 with TRBJ1-1; 9 bases are a match to TRBD1. Germline V CDR1 and CDR2: MGHRA, YSYEKL. There are 19 residues in the CDR3. The trim removed 2 bases at V and 5 bases at J, leaving 18 bases unmatched.

The table lists this clone with a count of one. Additional DNA sequences in this sample encode the identical CDR3. CDR3 DNA: TGCGCCAGCAGCTTGGAGCAAGAGACCCAGTACTTC. As protein: CASSLEQETQYF. This chain links TRBV5-1 with TRBJ2-5, with unresolved D. The V and J ends lost 0 bases and 2 bases respectively, with 2 bases between them. This CDR3 has 12 residues. Germline V CDR1 and CDR2: SGHRS, YFSETQ.

This clone was counted between two and nine times. The rearrangement uses TRBV7-8 and TRBJ1-1, with TRBD1 matching 9 bases. The CDR3 has 15 amino acids. CDR1 and CDR2 (germline): SGHVS, FQNEAQ. Unmatched junction bases numbered 5, after V lost 5 bases and J lost 1 base. CDR3 bases: TGTGCCAGCAGCCCCGGGACAGGGCCGAACACTGAAGCTTTCTTT. It encodes CASSPGTGPNTEAFF.

CDR3: CSASGPAGSLDGYEQYF. The CDR3 DNA reads as TGCAGTGCTAGTGGCCCGGCTGGGTCTCTGGACGGGTACGAGCAGTACTTC. This rearrangement joins TRBV20-1 to TRBJ2-7, with D hard to call. The V gene lost 3 bases and the J gene lost 4 bases, with 25 bases spanning the gap. CDR1 is DFQATT, CDR2 SNEGSKA, per germline (reference sequence). The CDR3 is made up of 17 amino acids.

The V gene is TRBV9, the J gene TRBJ1-4, with D perhaps TRBD1 (6 bases). Germline lookup yields CDR1 SGDLS and CDR2 YYNGEE. The CDR3 is 16 residues long. Between the trimmed V and J ends, which lost 4 bases and 1 base, there was a span of 14 bases. The CDR3 here is CASSPTTGKTNEKLFF. CDR3 nucleotide sequence: TGTGCCAGCAGCCCAACCACAGGGAAAACTAATGAAAAACTGTTTTTT.

This clone was seen only a few times. The chain recombines TRBV5-1 with TRBJ1-3, with D unresolved. Trimming shortened V by 1 base and J by 0 bases, and 8 bases separated the two germline ends. Per germline, CDR1 SGHRS and CDR2 YFSETQ. CDR3 size: 15 residues. CDR3 sequence reads: CASSLNSGSGNTIYF. In nucleotides, the CDR3 is TGCGCCAGCAGCTTGAATTCGGGCTCTGGAAACACCATATATTTT.

This clone has just one count. The chain links TRBV5-1 to TRBJ1-4, with D unclear. Trimming stripped 7 bases from V and 4 bases from J, with 11 bases between. The CDR3 sequence is 13 residues long. Germline V gives CDR1 SGHRS, CDR2 YFSETQ. The CDR3 here is CASRGGSNEKLFF. DNA of the CDR3: TGCGCCAGCCGAGGCGGGAGTAATGAAAAACTGTTTTTT.

The genes are TRBV5-1 and TRBJ2-5, with TRBD1 as a possible D gene (6 bases). V was trimmed by 2 bases and J by 3 bases, leaving 14 bases between them. CDR3 length: 15 residues. Germline V CDR1 and CDR2: SGHRS, YFSETQ. The CDR3 here is CASSFGQRREETQYF. CDR3 nucleotides: TGCGCCAGCAGCTTCGGACAGAGGCGGGAAGAGACCCAGTACTTC.

V usage is TRBV9 and J usage is TRBJ2-7, with TRBD2 as a possible D gene (5 bases). This CDR3 region has 15 residues. Trimming removed 3 bases at V and 6 bases at J, with 19 bases between. CDR1 and CDR2 (germline): SGDLS, YYNGEE. This CDR3 reads CASSGRGLGSSEQYF. CDR3 nucleotide sequence: TGTGCCAGCAGCGGACGAGGACTGGGGAGCAGCGAGCAGTACTTC.

V and J are TRBV28 and TRBJ2-5, with D tentatively TRBD2 (6 bases). V was clipped by 4 bases and J by 3 bases, with 12 bases between them. CDR1 is MDHEN, CDR2 SYDVKM, per germline. CDR3 size: 14 residues. CDR3 loop: CASSSGTLKETQYF. The CDR3 nucleotides are TGTGCCAGCAGTTCGGGGACTCTCAAAGAGACCCAGTACTTC. Drawing the rest from reference TRBV28 and TRBJ2-5, the complete variable domain is DVKVTQSSRYLVKRTGEKVFLECVQDMDHENMFWYRQDPGLGLRLIYFSYDVKMKEKGDIPEGYSVSREKKERFSLILESASTNQTSMYLCASSSGTLKETQYFGPGTRLLVL.

The gene calls are TRBV9 and TRBJ1-1, with 9 nucleotides matching TRBD1. Trimming at V came to 3 bases and at J to 0 bases, leaving 3 bases not matched to a gene. Looked up from germline, CDR1 is SGDLS and CDR2 is YYNGEE. CDR3 size: 15 residues. CDR3 bases: TGTGCCAGCAGCGCAGGACAGGGGATGAACACTGAAGCTTTCTTT. It codes for CASSAGQGMNTEAFF.

This chain uses TRBV29-1 with TRBJ1-1; the match to TRBD1 covers 7 bases. Unmatched junction bases numbered 7, after V lost 5 bases and J lost 1 base. The CDR3 runs to 14 residues. Germline V gives CDR1 SQVTM, CDR2 ANQGSEA. The CDR3 protein is CSVNRQGENTEAFF. DNA for the CDR3: TGCAGCGTTAACAGACAGGGAGAGAACACTGAAGCTTTCTTT.

This clone is a singleton in its sample. The chain is built from TRBV7-9 and TRBJ1-2; D gene ambiguous. This CDR3 region has 15 residues. Germline V gene lookup returns CDR1 SEHNR and CDR2 FQNEAQ (reference sequence). Between the trimmed V and J ends, which lost 4 bases and 5 bases, there was a span of 17 bases. The CDR3 nucleotides read TGTGCCAGCAGCTCCTACCCCTCGTCACAATATGGCTACACCTTC. As protein: CASSSYPSSQYGYTF.

This clone was detected only once. The rearrangement links TRBV18 to TRBJ1-5; the D is unclear. The CDR3 runs to 13 residues. The germline V and J ends were trimmed by 0 bases and 4 bases, with 4 bases remaining between them. Germline CDR1 and CDR2: KGHSH and LQKENI. Written as DNA, the CDR3 is TGTGCCAGCTCACCACCGGAGAATCAGCCCCAGCATTTT. It translates to CASSPPENQPQHF.

The rearrangement links TRBV23-1 to TRBJ1-1; D remains ambiguous. TRBV23-1 is treated as an ORF (open reading frame) with a function not yet certain. With 7 bases removed from V and 5 bases from J, the gap between germline ends came to 14 bases. The CDR3 is made up of 13 amino acids. CDR3 DNA: TGCGCCAGCACTGGGCCCCGTGGGACTGAAGCTTTCTTT. The encoded protein is CASTGPRGTEAFF.

The chain combines TRBV11-2 with TRBJ2-1; D unclear. CDR1 and CDR2 from the germline V gene are SGHAT and FQNNGV. This CDR3 is 16 amino acids long. V gave up 0 bases and J gave up 4 bases, with 13 bases separating them. The chain's CDR3 is CASSLEMPSPYNEQFF. The CDR3 nucleotides are TGTGCCAGCAGCTTAGAGATGCCAAGCCCTTACAATGAGCAGTTCTTC.

This clone has only one observation. The chain couples TRBV6-5 to TRBJ2-7; D uncertain. Trimming shortened V by 2 bases and J by 6 bases, and 11 bases separated the two germline ends. Per the germline V gene, CDR1 is MNHEY and CDR2 is SVGAGI. The CDR3 consists of 13 residues. CDR3 nucleotides: TGTGCCAGCAGTTACGCGCAGGTCGGCGAGCAGTACTTC. Translated: CASSYAQVGEQYF.

Details on this clone: The junction departs from germline at one end; a sequencing error may be responsible. The CDR3 spells CASPPDSGNTEAFF. DNA of the CDR3: TGTGCCAGCCCACCGGACAGTGGGAACACTGAAGCTTTCTTT. The rearrangement joins TRBV18 to TRBJ1-1; possible D gene TRBD1, 6 bases. This CDR3 has 14 amino acids. Germline-derived CDR1 and CDR2 are KGHSH and LQKENI. Looking up the rest from reference TRBV18 and TRBJ1-1 gives the full variable domain: NAGVMQNPRHLVRRRGQEARLRCSPMKGHSHVYWYRQLPEEGLKFMVYLQKENIIDESGMPKERFSAEFPKEGPSILRIQQVVRGDSAAYFCASPPDSGNTEAFFGQGTRLTVV.

V is TRBV6-1 and J is TRBJ1-1; D not certain. V shed 2 bases and J shed 1 base, with 5 bases lying between them. The CDR3 consists of 13 residues. Germline values: CDR1 MNHNS, CDR2 SASEGT. The DNA for the CDR3 is TGTGCCAGCAGTGAATTGGCGAACACTGAAGCTTTCTTT. Its translation: CASSELANTEAFF.